This T cell receptor (beta chain) is from a study of blood T cell repertoires in COVID-19. Clones were read by immunoSEQ multiplex PCR, and TCRdb kept only the in-frame ones, dropping some. The sample has 130,000 to 150,000 clones; about four fifths are singletons. This clone turned up a few times. The specimen was peripheral blood. This receptor was taken from a human donor in a cohort sampled during active COVID-19.

The CDR3 protein is CASSAGKDEQYF. The CDR3 DNA sequence: TGTGCCAGCAGTGCCGGGAAGGACGAGCAGTACTTC. This rearrangement joins TRBV2 to TRBJ2-7, with a weak D call TRBD2 (5 bases). The CDR3 extends over 12 amino acids. Germline V lookup: CDR1 SNHLY, CDR2 FYNNEI. Between the trimmed V and J ends, which lost 4 bases and 5 bases, there was a span of 9 bases.